This TCR beta chain was captured in a study of blood T cell repertoires in COVID-19. After removal of 7 bases from V and 14 bases from J, the junction contained 18 bases not matched to a gene. The CDR3 length is 16 residues. CDR1 is MNHNY and CDR2 is SVGAGI in the germline V gene (reference sequence). Per the authors' pipeline: Reference gene primer amplification gave nucleated cell count estimates. Libraries were prepared by immunoSEQ multiplex PCR; TCRdb keeps only in-frame clonotypes and omits some of them. V, J and clone size reflect that table, while D and trimming were determined from the DNA. The sample carries around 150,000 clones, about four fifths recorded once.

The chain couples TRBV6-6 to TRBJ2-3; 13 bases are a match to TRBD2. The sample comprised peripheral blood. The source is a human donor in a cohort sampled during active COVID-19. As DNA, the CDR3 is TGTGCCAGCACCCCGCCCCCGGGACTAGCGGGGTTTCGGGCGTATTTT. This translates into CASTPPPGLAGFRAYF.